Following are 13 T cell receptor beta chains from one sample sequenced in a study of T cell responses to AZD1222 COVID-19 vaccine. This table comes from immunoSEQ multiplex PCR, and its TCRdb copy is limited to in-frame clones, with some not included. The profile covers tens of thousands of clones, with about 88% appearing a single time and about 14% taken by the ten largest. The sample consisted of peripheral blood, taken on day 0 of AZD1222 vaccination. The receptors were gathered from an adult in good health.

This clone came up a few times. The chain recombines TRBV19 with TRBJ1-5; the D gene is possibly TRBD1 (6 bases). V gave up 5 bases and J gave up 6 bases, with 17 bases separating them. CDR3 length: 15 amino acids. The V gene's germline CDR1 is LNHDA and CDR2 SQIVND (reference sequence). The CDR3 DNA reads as TGTGCCAGTAGTTCCCGGGGGGGGGCTGGTCAGCCCCAGCATTTT. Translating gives CASSSRGGAGQPQHF.

This chain's CDR3 is CASSGGLSYEQYF. The CDR3 region has the DNA TGTGCCAGCAGCGGGGGCCTCTCCTACGAGCAGTACTTC. The rearrangement links TRBV6-2 or TRBV6-3 to TRBJ2-7; D possibly matches TRBD1 or TRBD2 (6 bases each). Germline V gene lookup returns CDR1 MNHEY and CDR2 SVGEGT. The V end lost 6 bases, the J end lost 0 bases, and 9 bases lay between the germline ends. This CDR3 contains 13 residues.

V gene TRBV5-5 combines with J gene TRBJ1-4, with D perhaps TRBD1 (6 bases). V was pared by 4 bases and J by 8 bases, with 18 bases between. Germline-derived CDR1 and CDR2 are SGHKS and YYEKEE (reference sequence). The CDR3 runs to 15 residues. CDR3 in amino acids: CASSLGGLGKEKLFF. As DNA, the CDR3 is TGTGCCAGCAGCCTCGGGGGGCTGGGCAAAGAAAAACTGTTTTTT.

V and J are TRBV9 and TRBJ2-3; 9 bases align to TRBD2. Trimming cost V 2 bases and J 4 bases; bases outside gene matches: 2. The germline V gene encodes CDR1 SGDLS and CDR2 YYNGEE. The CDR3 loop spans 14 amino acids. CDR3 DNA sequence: TGTGCCAGCAGCGTCGCGGGGGGGCCAGATACGCAGTATTTT. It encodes CASSVAGGPDTQYF. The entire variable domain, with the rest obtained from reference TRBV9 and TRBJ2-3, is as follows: DSGVTQTPKHLITATGQRVTLRCSPRSGDLSVYWYQQSLDQGLQFLIQYYNGEERAKGNILERFSAQQFPDLHSELNLSSLELGDSALYFCASSVAGGPDTQYFGPGTRLTVL.

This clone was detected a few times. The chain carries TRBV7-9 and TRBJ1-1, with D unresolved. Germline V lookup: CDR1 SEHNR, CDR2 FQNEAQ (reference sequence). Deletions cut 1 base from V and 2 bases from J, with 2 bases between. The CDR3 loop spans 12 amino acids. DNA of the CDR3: TGTGCCAGCAGCTTAGTTAACACTGAAGCTTTCTTT. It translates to CASSLVNTEAFF.

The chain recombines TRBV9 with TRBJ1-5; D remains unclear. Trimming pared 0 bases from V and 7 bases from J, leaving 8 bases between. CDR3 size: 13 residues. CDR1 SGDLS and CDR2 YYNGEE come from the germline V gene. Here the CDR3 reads CASSVEEDQPQHF. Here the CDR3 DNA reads TGTGCCAGCAGCGTAGAAGAGGACCAGCCCCAGCATTTT.

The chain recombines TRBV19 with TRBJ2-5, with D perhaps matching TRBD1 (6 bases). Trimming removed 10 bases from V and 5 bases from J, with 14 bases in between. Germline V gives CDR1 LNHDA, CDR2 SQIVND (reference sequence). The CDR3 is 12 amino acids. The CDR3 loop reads CATQGLGETQYF. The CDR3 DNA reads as TGTGCCACCCAGGGGTTAGGGGAGACCCAGTACTTC.

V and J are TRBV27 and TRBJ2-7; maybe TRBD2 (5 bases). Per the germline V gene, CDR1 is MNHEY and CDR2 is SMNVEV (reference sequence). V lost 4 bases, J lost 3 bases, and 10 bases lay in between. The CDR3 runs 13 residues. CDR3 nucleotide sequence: TGTGCCAGCAGTTCCGGACTTTACTACGAGCAGTACTTC. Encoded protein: CASSSGLYYEQYF.

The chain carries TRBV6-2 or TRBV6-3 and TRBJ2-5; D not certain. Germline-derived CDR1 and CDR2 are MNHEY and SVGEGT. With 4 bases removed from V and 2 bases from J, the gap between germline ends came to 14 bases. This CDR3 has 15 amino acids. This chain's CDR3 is CASSWRTHQQETQYF. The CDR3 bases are TGTGCCAGCAGTTGGAGAACCCACCAACAAGAGACCCAGTACTTC.

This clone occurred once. The CDR3 protein is CASSPLRGGNTEAFF. CDR3 nucleotides: TGTGCCAGTAGTCCCCTTCGGGGTGGGAACACTGAAGCTTTCTTT. The V call is TRBV19, the J call TRBJ1-1; D is ambiguous. V was cut by 5 bases and J by 1 base, with 14 bases left in between. The germline V gene encodes CDR1 LNHDA and CDR2 SQIVND (reference sequence). The CDR3 length is 15 residues.

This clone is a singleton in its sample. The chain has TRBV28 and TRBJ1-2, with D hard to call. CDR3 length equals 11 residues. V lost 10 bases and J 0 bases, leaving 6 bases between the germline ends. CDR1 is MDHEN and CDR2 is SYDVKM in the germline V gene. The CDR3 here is CATEANYGYTF. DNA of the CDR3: TGTGCCACCGAGGCTAACTATGGCTACACCTTC.

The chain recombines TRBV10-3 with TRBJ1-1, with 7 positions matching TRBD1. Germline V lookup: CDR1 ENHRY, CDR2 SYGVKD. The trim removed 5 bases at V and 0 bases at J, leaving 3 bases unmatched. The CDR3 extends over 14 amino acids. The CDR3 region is CAISRDRLNTEAFF. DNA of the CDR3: TGTGCCATCAGTCGGGACAGATTGAACACTGAAGCTTTCTTT.

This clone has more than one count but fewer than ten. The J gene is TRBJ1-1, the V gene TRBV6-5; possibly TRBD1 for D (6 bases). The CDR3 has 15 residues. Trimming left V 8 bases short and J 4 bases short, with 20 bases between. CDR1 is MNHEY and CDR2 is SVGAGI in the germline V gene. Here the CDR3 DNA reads TGTGCCAGCGTACATAAAGGAGGGGGTAGCACTGAAGCTTTCTTT. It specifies CASVHKGGGSTEAFF.